This TCR beta chain was obtained from a study of T cells in Graves' hyperthyroidism and ophthalmopathy. Study-wide results and caveats: By a 13 V-J model, ophthalmopathy was set apart from stable hyperthyroidism. Peripheral blood also featured most of the thyroid clonotypes expanded above 0.001.

This clonotype occurred many times. Its antigen is unidentified. Researchers took RNA transcripts and amplified the TCR beta CDR3 regions from them. Researchers ran a first-round RT-PCR on the TCR CDR3 using the HTBI primer set. TCRdb used MiXCR to reprocess the multiplex PCR reads, holding one entry per CDR3 protein. The sample shows about 410,000 distinct CDR3 sequences, about 14% of them seen only once. Under 3 months was the duration of disease in ophthalmopathy patients, who also had a Clinical Activity Score of at least 3 and a NOSPECS grade of at least 4. This clonotype was obtained from a man aged 18 to 30 with Graves' ophthalmopathy. Material for sequencing was blood.

The CDR3 is CASSVFFTEAFF. The CDR3 bases are TGTGCCAGCAGTGTCTTCTTCACTGAAGCTTTCTTT. The gene calls are TRBV2 and TRBJ1-1; D unclear. CDR1 and CDR2 (germline): SNHLY, FYNNEI. Trimming pared 4 bases from V and 4 bases from J, leaving 7 bases between. CDR3 size: 12 residues.